Described below is a single TCR beta chain sequence and its context. The antigen remains undetermined. A multiplex PCR was run with 60 Vbeta primers and 13 Jbeta primers. Clones were read by immunoSEQ multiplex PCR, and TCRdb kept only the in-frame ones, dropping some. The data show 95,000 to 150,000 clones, around four fifths seen once. The entry originates in a study of cytomegalovirus exposure and HLA in healthy donors. Germline CDR1 reads KGHSH; CDR2 reads LQKENI. Trimming removed 1 base from V and 2 bases from J; junction bases left unmatched: 5. This CDR3 has 15 amino acids. General study results and limits: Apparent HLA restriction characterized most CMV-associated TCR beta chains in a later analysis. Researchers catalogued about 150 TCR beta chains as cytomegalovirus-associated.

The specimen was PBMCs. This rearrangement joins TRBV18 to TRBJ2-7, with TRBD1 identical over 7 bases. The receptor comes from a man aged 55 to 70 in good health and CMV-seropositive. CDR3 sequence reads: CASSPLWDRTYEQYF. The CDR3, as DNA: TGTGCCAGCTCACCACTCTGGGACAGAACCTACGAGCAGTACTTC. The full variable domain, in which reference TRBV18 and TRBJ2-7 provide the parts outside the CDR3, is NAGVMQNPRHLVRRRGQEARLRCSPMKGHSHVYWYRQLPEEGLKFMVYLQKENIIDESGMPKERFSAEFPKEGPSILRIQQVVRGDSAAYFCASSPLWDRTYEQYFGPGTRLTVT.